This T cell receptor (beta chain) was documented in a study of cytomegalovirus exposure and HLA in healthy donors. Study-wide context: Earlier, 100 million or so unique TCR beta sequences were recovered from roughly 180 million T cells by an analysis. Study outcomes and limitations: Only CMV serostatus was available as immune exposure information.

On this clone itself: As yet, its antigen is unknown.

60 Vbeta and 13 Jbeta primers were used in PCR. Produced via immunoSEQ multiplex PCR; TCRdb's table is partial and in-frame only. The sample yields approximately 110,000 clones, approximately 70% seen once. It was healthy bone marrow donors who served as donors. The V segment lost 5 bases and the J segment 2 bases; nucleotides outside the gene matches: 7. CDR1 SGHNT and CDR2 YYREEE come from the germline V gene (reference sequence). The CDR3 covers 14 residues. The V and J genes are TRBV5-4 and TRBJ2-7; 7 bases line up with TRBD1. The sample comprised PBMCs. This receptor was taken from a man aged 30 to 45 in good health and CMV-seronegative. The CDR3 coding sequence is TGTGCCAGCAGTACCACAGGGGCCACCTACGAGCAGTACTTC. Encoded protein: CASSTTGATYEQYF.